One T cell receptor beta chain is described in this entry. Its antigen is unknown. The CDR3 loop spans 14 amino acids. Unmatched junction bases numbered 5, after V lost 4 bases and J lost 2 bases. TCRdb analysed the 5' RACE reads with MiXCR anew, one entry per CDR3 protein. The sample contains a few hundred thousand distinct CDR3 sequences, 6.5% to 10% of which appear only once. These data originate in a study of CD8 T cells in ankylosing spondylitis. Study outcomes and limitations: A motif in TCR beta, a set of under ten highly homologous variants, appeared characteristic of ankylosing spondylitis blood. A CD8+ phenotype characterized the disease-linked clones, which were relatively rare in peripheral blood. Some motif variants were previously reported in reactive arthritis synovial fluid and blood. Disease-linked clones reportedly concentrated significantly in matched ankylosing spondylitis synovial fluid.

This chain links TRBV12-3 or TRBV12-4 with TRBJ2-7; 7 bases agree with TRBD2. This receptor was obtained from a male donor with ankylosing spondylitis. Source material: blood, either unsorted or a sorted T cell fraction (not recorded which). CDR3 in DNA: TGTGCCAGCAGTTGGGGGGGATTGACCTACGAGCAGTACTTC. Residues: CASSWGGLTYEQYF.